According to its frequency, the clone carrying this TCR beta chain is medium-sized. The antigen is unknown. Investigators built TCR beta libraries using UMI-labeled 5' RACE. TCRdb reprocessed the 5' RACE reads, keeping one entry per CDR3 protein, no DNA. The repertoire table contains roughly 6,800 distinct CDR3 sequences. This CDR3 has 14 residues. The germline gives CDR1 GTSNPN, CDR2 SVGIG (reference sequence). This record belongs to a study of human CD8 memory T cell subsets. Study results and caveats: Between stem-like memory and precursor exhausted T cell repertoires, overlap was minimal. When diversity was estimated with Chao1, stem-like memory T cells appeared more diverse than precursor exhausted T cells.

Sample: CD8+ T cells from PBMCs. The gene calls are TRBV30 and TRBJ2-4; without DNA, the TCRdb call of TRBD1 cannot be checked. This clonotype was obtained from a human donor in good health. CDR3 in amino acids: CAWSTLRPGNIQYF.